This T cell receptor (beta chain) was recovered during a study of monozygotic twins with cystic fibrosis. Study overall: With about 16 PCR cycles, barcoded libraries came from around 3 micrograms of fragmented DNA. Study-wide results and limits: Co-twins had the most similar V usage for 13 of 16 pairs, J for 8. Low clonality (median roughly 0.009) suggested a mostly naive repertoire.

Only in-frame clones appear in the TCRdb table, and some are missing; sequencing was by immunoSEQ multiplex PCR. The sample lists some 11,000 clones, 96% occurring once. Turning to this clone: Antigen: not known.

Germline values: CDR1 MNHNS, CDR2 SASEGT. V was trimmed by 2 bases and J by 3 bases, leaving 17 bases between them. The CDR3 spans 16 residues. V and J are TRBV6-1 and TRBJ2-7; D may be TRBD2 (6 bases). This TCR was recovered from a boy aged 5-17 years with cystic fibrosis. What was sequenced was blood. In DNA form, the CDR3 reads TGTGCCAGCAGTGAATTGGCCGGCGGGACCGTCTACGAGCAGTACTTC. It encodes CASSELAGGTVYEQYF.